The rows below give T cell receptor beta chains drawn from one sample of a study of T cells in Graves' hyperthyroidism and ophthalmopathy. A single record per CDR3 protein comes from TCRdb applying MiXCR to the multiplex PCR reads. The sample lists approximately 610,000 distinct CDR3 sequences, about 15% seen once, with roughly 4.5% in the top ten. Sample: blood. These receptors were taken from a woman between 40 and 55 years old with Graves' ophthalmopathy. The CDR3 runs from the conserved cysteine through the conserved F or W. D genes are given only for firm matches. A clone size is listed for some rows: how often the clone was seen (once, few, many), or a class if it is expanded.

v_call	j_call	d_call	clone_size	cdr3_aa	cdr3_nt
TRBV11-2	TRBJ2-7	NA	many	CASTPRPGAEQYF	TGTGCCAGCACCCCCCGCCCGGGGGCCGAGCAGTACTTC
TRBV11-2	TRBJ2-3	NA	NA	CASSLDYSTDTQYF	TGTGCCAGCAGCTTAGACTACAGCACAGATACGCAGTATTTT
TRBV18	TRBJ2-4	NA	NA	CASSAMTALAKNIQYF	TGTGCCAGCTCAGCTATGACAGCGTTAGCCAAAAACATTCAGTACTTC
TRBV28	TRBJ2-5	NA	once	CASSPRIGVLETQYF	TGTGCCAGCAGTCCCCGGATAGGGGTGCTGGAGACCCAGTACTTC
TRBV30	TRBJ1-1	TRBD1	NA	CAWEQGVDTEAFF	TGTGCCTGGGAACAGGGGGTGGACACTGAAGCTTTCTTT
TRBV4-1	TRBJ2-7	NA	NA	CASSQVSGFDYEQYF	TGCGCCAGCAGCCAAGTCTCGGGGTTTGACTACGAGCAGTACTTC
TRBV5-1	TRBJ2-2	NA	NA	CASSQPHPGELFF	TGCGCCAGCAGTCAACCCCACCCCGGGGAGCTGTTTTTT
TRBV7-2	TRBJ1-5	NA	many	CASSTKPWGNQPQHF	TGTGCCAGCAGCACAAAACCCTGGGGCAATCAGCCCCAGCATTTT
TRBV7-2	TRBJ2-5	NA	many	CASSLFLETQYF	TGTGCCAGCAGCTTGTTTCTTGAGACCCAGTACTTC
TRBV5-5	TRBJ1-1	NA	many	CASSLPVRDEAFF	TGTGCCAGCAGCTTGCCTGTGCGAGATGAAGCTTTCTTT
TRBV7-8	TRBJ2-5	TRBD2	many	CASSLSGSGQETQYF	TGTGCCAGCAGCCTTAGCGGGAGCGGGCAAGAGACCCAGTACTTC
TRBV20-1	TRBJ1-6	TRBD1	NA	CSARFGQDSYNSPLHF	TGCAGTGCTAGGTTTGGACAGGACTCCTATAATTCACCCCTCCACTTT
TRBV7-2	TRBJ1-2	NA	many	CASSLDPNYGYTF	TGTGCCAGCAGCTTAGACCCGAACTATGGCTACACCTTC
TRBV28	TRBJ2-5	NA	few	CASIKTIALETQYF	TGTGCCAGCATTAAAACCATAGCTTTGGAGACCCAGTACTTC
TRBV15	TRBJ2-4	TRBD2	few	CATSRGLAGSKNIQYF	TGTGCCACCAGCAGGGGACTAGCGGGATCCAAAAACATTCAGTACTTC
TRBV29-1	TRBJ2-7	TRBD1	many	CSVGDRYEQYF	TGCAGCGTAGGGGACAGATACGAGCAGTACTTC
TRBV20-1	TRBJ1-1	TRBD1	many	CSARGDRGPTEAFF	TGCAGTGCTAGAGGTGACAGGGGGCCTACTGAAGCTTTCTTT
TRBV28	TRBJ2-7	NA	many	CASSLGRGGSEQYF	TGTGCCAGCAGTTTAGGCAGGGGAGGAAGTGAGCAGTACTTC
TRBV20-1	TRBJ2-7	NA	many	CSASPTSPHEQYF	TGCAGTGCTAGCCCCACTAGCCCCCACGAGCAGTACTTC
TRBV11-2	TRBJ2-5	NA	many	CASSLPFGETQYF	TGTGCCAGCAGCTTACCCTTCGGGGAGACCCAGTACTTC
TRBV11-2	TRBJ2-5	NA	many	CASSLGLSQEIQYF	TGTGCCAGCAGCTTGGGTTTGTCACAAGAGATCCAGTACTTC
TRBV6-5	TRBJ1-5	TRBD1	many	CASSRDRGRDQPQHF	TGTGCCAGCAGCCGTGACAGGGGGCGCGATCAGCCCCAGCATTTT
TRBV4-3	TRBJ2-7	TRBD2	few	CASSRGLAGTLGEQYF	TGCGCCAGCAGCCGAGGACTAGCGGGGACTCTAGGGGAGCAGTACTTC
TRBV28	TRBJ2-2	TRBD1	many	CASVDTGVGTGELFF	TGTGCCAGCGTGGACACAGGGGTCGGAACCGGGGAGCTGTTTTTT
TRBV28	TRBJ1-2	NA	NA	CASSLTGRANYGYTF	TGTGCCAGCAGTTTAACGGGACGCGCTAACTATGGCTACACCTTC
TRBV28	TRBJ2-2	TRBD2	many	CASSLNAGEFTGELFF	TGTGCCAGCAGTTTAAATGCGGGAGAGTTCACCGGGGAGCTGTTTTTT
TRBV11-2	TRBJ2-5	NA	many	CASSPNGFAQYF	TGTGCCAGCAGCCCTAATGGCTTCGCCCAGTACTTC
TRBV11-2	TRBJ1-1	NA	many	CASSSVRLGAFF	TGTGCCAGCAGCTCTGTCCGGCTCGGAGCTTTCTTT
TRBV13	TRBJ2-7	TRBD2	many	CASSLAVTSGSSYEQYF	TGTGCCAGCAGCTTAGCCGTGACTAGCGGGAGCTCCTACGAGCAGTACTTC
TRBV20-1	TRBJ2-5	NA	NA	CSARESGAETQYF	TGCAGTGCTAGGGAGTCGGGCGCTGAGACCCAGTACTTC
TRBV20-1	TRBJ2-2	NA	many	CSARTQRANTGELFF	TGCAGTGCTAGAACCCAGCGGGCGAACACCGGGGAGCTGTTTTTT
TRBV3-1	TRBJ2-7	TRBD1	many	CASSQEMGQGREQYF	TGTGCCAGCAGCCAAGAAATGGGACAGGGGCGCGAGCAGTACTTC
TRBV28	TRBJ2-7	NA	NA	CASSETSRTKREQYF	TGTGCCAGCAGCGAAACCTCTAGAACCAAGCGGGAGCAGTACTTC
TRBV12-3/TRBV12-4	TRBJ1-5	NA	many	CASSFGGAGQPQHF	TGTGCCAGCAGTTTCGGAGGGGCTGGGCAGCCCCAGCATTTT
TRBV20-1	TRBJ2-7	NA	few	CSARFPRLSTYEQYF	TGCAGTGCTAGATTCCCTCGTTTGTCGACCTACGAGCAGTACTTC
TRBV27	TRBJ1-1	TRBD1	few	CASSLFGRGSTEAFF	TGTGCCAGCAGTTTATTTGGCAGGGGGTCTACTGAAGCTTTCTTT
TRBV12-3/TRBV12-4	TRBJ2-4	NA	many	CASSVDSKNIQYF	TGTGCCAGCAGTGTGGACAGCAAAAACATTCAGTACTTC
TRBV29-1	TRBJ1-2	NA	NA	CSVESENYGYTF	TGCAGCGTTGAATCGGAGAACTATGGCTACACCTTC
TRBV27	TRBJ2-7	TRBD1	NA	CASSPLSGTDSYEQYF	TGTGCCAGCTCACCACTTTCAGGGACAGACTCCTACGAGCAGTACTTC
TRBV19	TRBJ2-7	NA	many	CASNWAGSLNLDEQYF	TGTGCCAGTAATTGGGCAGGGTCTCTCAACCTGGACGAGCAGTACTTC
TRBV6-2/TRBV6-3	TRBJ2-5	TRBD2	few	CASSWREYRETQYF	TGTGCCAGCAGTTGGCGGGAGTATCGAGAGACCCAGTACTTC
TRBV9	TRBJ2-5	NA	many	CASTPGLAAQETQYF	TGTGCCAGCACCCCAGGGCTAGCAGCACAAGAGACCCAGTACTTC
TRBV7-8	TRBJ1-2	NA	many	CASSPAGSYGYTF	TGTGCCAGCAGCCCCGCCGGATCCTATGGCTACACCTTC
TRBV12-3/TRBV12-4	TRBJ2-5	NA	NA	CASNLGRETQYF	TGTGCCAGCAACCTGGGACGCGAGACCCAGTACTTC
TRBV20-1	TRBJ2-5	NA	many	CSAKRREAYETQYF	TGCAGTGCCAAGAGGAGGGAGGCGTACGAGACCCAGTACTTC
TRBV10-2	TRBJ1-1	NA	many	CASTSGDHRANTEAFF	TGCGCCAGCACTTCTGGGGACCACAGGGCGAACACTGAAGCTTTCTTT
TRBV13	TRBJ2-3	NA	many	CASSLSFGLGGPGNTQYF	TGTGCCAGCAGCTTATCTTTTGGACTAGGGGGTCCTGGGAATACGCAGTATTTT